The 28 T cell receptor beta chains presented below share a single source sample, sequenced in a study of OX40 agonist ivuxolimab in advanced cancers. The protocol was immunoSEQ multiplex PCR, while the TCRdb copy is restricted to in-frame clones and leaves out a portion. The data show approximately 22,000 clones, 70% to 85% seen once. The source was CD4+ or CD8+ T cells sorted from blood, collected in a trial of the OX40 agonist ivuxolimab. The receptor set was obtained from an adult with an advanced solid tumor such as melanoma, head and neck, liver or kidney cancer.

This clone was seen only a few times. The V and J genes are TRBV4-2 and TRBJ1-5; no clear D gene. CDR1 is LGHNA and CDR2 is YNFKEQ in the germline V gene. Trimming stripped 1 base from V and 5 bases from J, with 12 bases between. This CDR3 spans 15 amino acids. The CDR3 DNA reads TGTGCCAGCAGCCAAGGAGTCGATGAGTATCAGCCCCAGCATTTT. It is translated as CASSQGVDEYQPQHF.

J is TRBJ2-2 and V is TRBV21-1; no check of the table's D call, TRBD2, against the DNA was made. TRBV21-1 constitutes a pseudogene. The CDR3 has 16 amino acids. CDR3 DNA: TGTGCCAGCAGCAAGCCTAGCGGGGGGGTCACCGGGGAGCTGTTTTTT. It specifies CASSKPSGGVTGELFF.

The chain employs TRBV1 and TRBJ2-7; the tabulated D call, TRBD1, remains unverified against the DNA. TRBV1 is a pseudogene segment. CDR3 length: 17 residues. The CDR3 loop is CTSSPSPYAGTELIGYF. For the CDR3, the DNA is TGCACCAGCAGTCCAAGTCCTTACGCCGGGACAGAACTCATTGGCTACTTC.

In nucleotides, the CDR3 is TGTGCCAGCAGTGAACGACAGGGCTCCTACGAGCAGTACTTC. Its protein is CASSERQGSYEQYF. V and J are TRBV2 and TRBJ2-7; TRBD1 agrees at 7 bases. The germline V gene has CDR1 SNHLY and CDR2 FYNNEI. The V segment lost 2 bases and the J segment 0 bases; nucleotides outside the gene matches: 1. There are 14 residues in the CDR3. The full variable domain, rest sourced from reference TRBV2 and TRBJ2-7, is EPEVTQTPSHQVTQMGQEVILRCVPISNHLYFYWYRQILGQKVEFLVSFYNNEISEKSEIFDDQFSVERPDGSNFTLKIRSTKLEDSAMYFCASSERQGSYEQYFGPGTRLTVT.

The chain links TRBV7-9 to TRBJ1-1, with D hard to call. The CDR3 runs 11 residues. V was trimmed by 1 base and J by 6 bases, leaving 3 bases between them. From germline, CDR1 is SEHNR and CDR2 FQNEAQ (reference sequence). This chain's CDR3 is CASSLVAEAFF. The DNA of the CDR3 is TGTGCCAGCAGCTTAGTGGCTGAAGCTTTCTTT.

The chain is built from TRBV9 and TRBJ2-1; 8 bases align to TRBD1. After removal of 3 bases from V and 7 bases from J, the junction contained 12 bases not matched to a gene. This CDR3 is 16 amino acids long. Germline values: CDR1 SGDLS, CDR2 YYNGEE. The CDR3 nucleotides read TGTGCCAGCAGCGCAGGAGCAGGGGGCGACGGGAATGAGCAGTTCTTC. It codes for CASSAGAGGDGNEQFF.

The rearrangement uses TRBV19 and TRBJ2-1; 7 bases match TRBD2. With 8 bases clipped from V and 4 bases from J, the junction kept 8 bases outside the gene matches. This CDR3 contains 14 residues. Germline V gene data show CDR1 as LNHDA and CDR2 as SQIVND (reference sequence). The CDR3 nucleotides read TGTGCCAGTGGGACTATCGCATGGTACAATGAGCAGTTCTTC. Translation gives CASGTIAWYNEQFF.

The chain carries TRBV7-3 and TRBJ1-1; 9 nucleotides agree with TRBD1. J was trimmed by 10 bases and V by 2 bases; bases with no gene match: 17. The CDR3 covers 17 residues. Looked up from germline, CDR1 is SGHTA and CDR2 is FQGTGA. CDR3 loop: CASSLAGGQGEGPRAFF. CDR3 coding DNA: TGTGCCAGCAGCTTAGCCGGGGGACAGGGAGAGGGCCCACGAGCTTTCTTT. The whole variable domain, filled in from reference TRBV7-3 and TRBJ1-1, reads GAGVSQTPSNKVTEKGKYVELRCDPISGHTALYWYRQSLGQGPEFLIYFQGTGAADDSGLPNDRFFAVRPEGSVSTLKIQRTERGDSAVYLCASSLAGGQGEGPRAFFGQGTRLTVV.

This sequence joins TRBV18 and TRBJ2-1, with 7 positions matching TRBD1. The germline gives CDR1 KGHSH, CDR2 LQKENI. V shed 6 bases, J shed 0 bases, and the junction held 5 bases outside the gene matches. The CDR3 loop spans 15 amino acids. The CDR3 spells CASSETGSSYNEQFF. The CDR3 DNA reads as TGTGCCAGCTCCGAGACAGGGAGCTCCTACAATGAGCAGTTCTTC.

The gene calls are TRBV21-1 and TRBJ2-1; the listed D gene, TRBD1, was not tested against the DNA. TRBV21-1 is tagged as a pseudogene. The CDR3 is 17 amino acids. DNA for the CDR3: TGTGCCAGCAGGACAACTCGACAGTGGATATCCTACAATGAGCAGTTCTTC. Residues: CASRTTRQWISYNEQFF.

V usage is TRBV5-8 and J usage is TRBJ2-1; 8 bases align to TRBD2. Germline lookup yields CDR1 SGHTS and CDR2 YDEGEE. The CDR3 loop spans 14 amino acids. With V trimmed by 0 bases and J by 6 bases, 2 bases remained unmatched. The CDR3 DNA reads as TGTGCCAGCAGCTTGGGGCTAGCGGGCAATGAGCAGTTCTTC. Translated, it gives CASSLGLAGNEQFF.

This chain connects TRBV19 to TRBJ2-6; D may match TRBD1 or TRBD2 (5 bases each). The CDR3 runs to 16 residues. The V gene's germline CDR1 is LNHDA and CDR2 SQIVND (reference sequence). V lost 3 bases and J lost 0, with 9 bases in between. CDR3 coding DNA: TGTGCCAGTAGTATCGGGACGAGCTCTGGGGCCAACGTCCTGACTTTC. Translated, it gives CASSIGTSSGANVLTF. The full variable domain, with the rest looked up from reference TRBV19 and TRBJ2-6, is DGGITQSPKYLFRKEGQNVTLSCEQNLNHDAMYWYRQDPGQGLRLIYYSQIVNDFQKGDIAEGYSVSREKKESFPLTVTSAQKNPTAFYLCASSIGTSSGANVLTFGAGSRLTVL.

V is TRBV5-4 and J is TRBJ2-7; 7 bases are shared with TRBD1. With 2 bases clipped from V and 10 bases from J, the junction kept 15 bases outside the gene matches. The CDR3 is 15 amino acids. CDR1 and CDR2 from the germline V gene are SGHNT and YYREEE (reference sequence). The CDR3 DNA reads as TGTGCCAGCAGCTTACCATCGACAGGGAGAGGCGAACAGTACTTC. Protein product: CASSLPSTGRGEQYF.

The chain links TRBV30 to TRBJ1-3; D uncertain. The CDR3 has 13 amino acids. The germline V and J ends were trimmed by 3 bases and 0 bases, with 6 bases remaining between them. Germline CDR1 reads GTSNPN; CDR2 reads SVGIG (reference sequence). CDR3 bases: TGTGCCTGGAGCGGCGACTCTGGAAACACCATATATTTT. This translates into CAWSGDSGNTIYF.

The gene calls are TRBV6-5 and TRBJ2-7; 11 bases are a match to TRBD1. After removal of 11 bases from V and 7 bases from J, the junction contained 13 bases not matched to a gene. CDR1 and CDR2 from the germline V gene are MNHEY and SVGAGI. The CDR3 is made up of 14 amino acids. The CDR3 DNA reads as TGTGCCTCTAAGGACAGGGGGCGATCGGGGGAGCAGTACTTC. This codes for CASKDRGRSGEQYF.

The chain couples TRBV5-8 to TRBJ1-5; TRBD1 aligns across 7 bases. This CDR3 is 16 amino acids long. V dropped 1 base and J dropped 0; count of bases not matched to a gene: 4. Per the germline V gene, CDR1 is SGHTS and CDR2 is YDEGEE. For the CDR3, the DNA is TGTGCCAGCAGCTTGTACAGGGGCGATAGCAATCAGCCCCAGCATTTT. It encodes CASSLYRGDSNQPQHF.

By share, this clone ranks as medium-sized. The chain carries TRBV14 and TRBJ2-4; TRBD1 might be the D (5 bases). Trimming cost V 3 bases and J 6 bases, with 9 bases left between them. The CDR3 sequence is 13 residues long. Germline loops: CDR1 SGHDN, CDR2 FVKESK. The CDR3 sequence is CASSHLDRNIQYF. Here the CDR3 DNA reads TGTGCCAGCAGCCACCTCGACAGAAACATTCAGTACTTC.

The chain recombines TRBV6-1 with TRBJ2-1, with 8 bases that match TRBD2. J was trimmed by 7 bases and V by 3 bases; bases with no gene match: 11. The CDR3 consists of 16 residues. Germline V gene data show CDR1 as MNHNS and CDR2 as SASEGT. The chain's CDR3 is CASSDTGGPIRNEQFF. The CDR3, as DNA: TGTGCCAGCAGTGACACGGGAGGGCCGATCCGGAATGAGCAGTTCTTC.

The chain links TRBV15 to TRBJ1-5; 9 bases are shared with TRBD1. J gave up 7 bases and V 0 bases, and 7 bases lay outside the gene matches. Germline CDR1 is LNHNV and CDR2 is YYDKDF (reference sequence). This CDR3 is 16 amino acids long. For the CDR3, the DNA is TGTGCCACCAGCAGAGATGGGACAGGGTATGGGCAGCCCCAGCATTTT. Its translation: CATSRDGTGYGQPQHF.

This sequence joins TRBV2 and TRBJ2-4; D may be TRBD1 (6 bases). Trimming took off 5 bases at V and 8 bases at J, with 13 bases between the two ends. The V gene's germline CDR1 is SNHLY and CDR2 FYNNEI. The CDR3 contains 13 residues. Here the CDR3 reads CASSFQGWDIQYF. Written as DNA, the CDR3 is TGTGCCAGCAGTTTCCAGGGGTGGGACATTCAGTACTTC. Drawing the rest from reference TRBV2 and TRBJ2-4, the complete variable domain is EPEVTQTPSHQVTQMGQEVILRCVPISNHLYFYWYRQILGQKVEFLVSFYNNEISEKSEIFDDQFSVERPDGSNFTLKIRSTKLEDSAMYFCASSFQGWDIQYFGAGTRLSVL.

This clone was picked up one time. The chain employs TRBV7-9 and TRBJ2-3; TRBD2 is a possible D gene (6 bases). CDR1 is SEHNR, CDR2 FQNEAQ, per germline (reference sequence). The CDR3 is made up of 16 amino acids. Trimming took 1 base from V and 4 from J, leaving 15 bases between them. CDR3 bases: TGTGCCAGCAGCTTAGTTTCCGGGCGGGGCGCAGATACGCAGTATTTT. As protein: CASSLVSGRGADTQYF.

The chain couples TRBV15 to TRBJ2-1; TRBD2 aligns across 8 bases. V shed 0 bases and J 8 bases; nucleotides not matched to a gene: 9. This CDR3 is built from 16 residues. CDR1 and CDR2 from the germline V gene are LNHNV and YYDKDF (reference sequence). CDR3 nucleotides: TGTGCCACCAGCAGAGATCGACTAGCGCCATCGGATGAGCAGTTCTTC. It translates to CATSRDRLAPSDEQFF.

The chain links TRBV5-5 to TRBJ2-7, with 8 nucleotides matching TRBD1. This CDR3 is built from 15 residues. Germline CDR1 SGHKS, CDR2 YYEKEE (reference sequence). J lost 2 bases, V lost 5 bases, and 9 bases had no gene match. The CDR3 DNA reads TGTGCCAGCAGGCGACCAGGGGGCAGCCCCTACGAGCAGTACTTC. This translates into CASRRPGGSPYEQYF.

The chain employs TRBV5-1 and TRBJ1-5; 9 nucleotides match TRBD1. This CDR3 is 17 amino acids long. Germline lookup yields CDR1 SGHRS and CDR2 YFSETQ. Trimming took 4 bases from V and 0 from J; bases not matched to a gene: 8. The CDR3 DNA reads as TGCGCCAGCAGCCCGGGACAGGGTCTTTATAGCAATCAGCCCCAGCATTTT. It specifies CASSPGQGLYSNQPQHF.

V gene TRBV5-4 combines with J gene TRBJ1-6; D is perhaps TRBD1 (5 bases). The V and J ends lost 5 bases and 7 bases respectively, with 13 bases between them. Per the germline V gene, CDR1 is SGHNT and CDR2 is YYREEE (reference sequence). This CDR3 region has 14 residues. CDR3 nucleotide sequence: TGTGCCAGCAGAAACCGGGACCACAATTCACCCCTCCACTTT. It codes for CASRNRDHNSPLHF.

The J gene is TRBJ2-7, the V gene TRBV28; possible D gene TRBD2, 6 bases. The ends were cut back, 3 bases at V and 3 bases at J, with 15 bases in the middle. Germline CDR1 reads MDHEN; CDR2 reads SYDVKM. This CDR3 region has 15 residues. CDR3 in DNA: TGTGCCAGCAGTTTTAGAACGGGAGTAGTCTACGAGCAGTACTTC. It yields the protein CASSFRTGVVYEQYF.

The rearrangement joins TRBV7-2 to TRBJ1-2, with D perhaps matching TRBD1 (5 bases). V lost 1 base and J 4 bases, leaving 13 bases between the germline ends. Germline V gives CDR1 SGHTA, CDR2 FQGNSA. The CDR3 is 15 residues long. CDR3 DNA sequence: TGTGCCAGCAGCTTAGGTCCCAGGGAAGGCTATGGCTACACCTTC. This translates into CASSLGPREGYGYTF. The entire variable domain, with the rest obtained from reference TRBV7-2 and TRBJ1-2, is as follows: GAGVSQSPSNKVTEKGKDVELRCDPISGHTALYWYRQSLGQGLEFLIYFQGNSAPDKSGLPSDRFSAERTGGSVSTLTIQRTQQEDSAVYLCASSLGPREGYGYTFGSGTRLTVV.

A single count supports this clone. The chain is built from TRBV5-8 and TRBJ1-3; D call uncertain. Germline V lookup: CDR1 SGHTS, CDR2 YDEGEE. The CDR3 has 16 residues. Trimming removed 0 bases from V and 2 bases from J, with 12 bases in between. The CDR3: CASSLVAVGTGNTIYF. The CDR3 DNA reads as TGTGCCAGCAGCTTGGTTGCGGTTGGGACTGGAAACACCATATATTTT.